The 18 T cell receptor beta chains reported below all come from one sample, sequenced in a study of neoadjuvant nivolumab and ipilimumab in lung cancer. The assay was immunoSEQ multiplex PCR, and TCRdb's table has in-frame clones only and misses some. The sample holds fewer than 20,000 clones; roughly three quarters are singletons and the top ten take around 9.2%. The source material was tumor tissue, sampled after neoadjuvant nivolumab, alone or with ipilimumab, at or shortly before surgery. The receptors were sampled from an adult with non-small cell lung cancer.

This rearrangement joins TRBV28 to TRBJ1-5, with 7 bases aligning to TRBD1. The CDR3 has 15 amino acids. Trimming removed 9 bases from V and 4 bases from J; junction bases left unmatched: 12. The germline V gene has CDR1 MDHEN and CDR2 SYDVKM. In nucleotides, the CDR3 is TGTGCCAGTAATTCAGGGGGAACAGGGAATCAGCCCCAGCATTTT. This gives the protein CASNSGGTGNQPQHF.

The chain recombines TRBV4-3 with TRBJ2-5, with 7 positions matching TRBD2. Germline V CDR1 and CDR2: LGHNA, YSLEER. Trimming cost V 1 base and J 2 bases; bases outside gene matches: 1. This CDR3 is 14 amino acids long. Written as DNA, the CDR3 is TGCGCCAGCAGCCAAGTGGGGGGGCAAGAGACCCAGTACTTC. It yields the protein CASSQVGGQETQYF.

The chain has TRBV5-5 and TRBJ2-3; possible D gene TRBD1, 6 bases. Germline CDR1 is SGHKS and CDR2 is YYEKEE (reference sequence). The CDR3 spans 14 residues. With 2 bases removed from V and 2 bases from J, the gap between germline ends came to 9 bases. CDR3: CASSFQGTTDTQYF. The CDR3 DNA sequence: TGTGCCAGCAGCTTCCAGGGGACCACAGATACGCAGTATTTT.

This sequence joins TRBV6-1 and TRBJ2-5; the D call may be TRBD1 or TRBD2 (5 bases each). CDR1 is MNHNS and CDR2 is SASEGT in the germline V gene. The length of the CDR3 is 13 residues. V lost 5 bases to trimming and J lost 9 bases, with 16 bases between them. The CDR3 DNA follows: TGTGCCAGCAGTACTAGGGGCAGCTTGGCCCAGTACTTC. Translation gives CASSTRGSLAQYF.

This chain connects TRBV25-1 to TRBJ1-6; D possibly corresponds to TRBD1 (5 bases). CDR3 length equals 15 residues. Trimming left V 5 bases short and J 9 bases short, with 17 bases between. The germline V gene has CDR1 MGHDK and CDR2 SYGVNS. The CDR3 DNA follows: TGTGCCAGCAGTAGGGCAGGTAGAAGGGGTTCACCCCTCCACTTT. Translating gives CASSRAGRRGSPLHF.

This rearrangement joins TRBV2 to TRBJ2-5; D not resolved. This CDR3 has 15 residues. V lost 5 bases to trimming and J lost 4 bases, with 17 bases between them. CDR1 SNHLY and CDR2 FYNNEI come from the germline V gene. CDR3 protein: CASSSPGWVGETQYF. The CDR3 DNA is TGTGCCAGCAGTTCTCCCGGCTGGGTCGGAGAGACCCAGTACTTC.

This clone was counted between two and nine times. The J gene is TRBJ1-1, the V gene TRBV6-6, with D possibly being TRBD1 (6 bases). CDR3 length: 13 amino acids. Germline V gene data show CDR1 as MNHNY and CDR2 as SVGAGI (reference sequence). Trimming took off 11 bases at V and 2 bases at J, with 15 bases between the two ends. The CDR3 DNA follows: TGTGCCGTACAGGACAGATTAAACACTGAAGCTTTCTTT. Its protein product is CAVQDRLNTEAFF.

The chain has TRBV7-2 and TRBJ1-5; TRBD1 might be the D (5 bases). There are 16 residues in the CDR3. CDR1 and CDR2 from the germline V gene are SGHTA and FQGNSA. V lost 2 bases and J lost 4, with 15 bases in between. The CDR3 loop reads CASSLTGVSRNQPQHF. As DNA, the CDR3 is TGTGCCAGCAGCTTAACAGGAGTTTCTAGGAATCAGCCCCAGCATTTT.

The CDR3 nucleotides are TGTGCCAGCAGCCCGGCGGCGGACAGGGGTCCCAAAAACATTCAGTACTTC. Translation: CASSPAADRGPKNIQYF. The chain has TRBV27 and TRBJ2-4; 9 bases are a match to TRBD1. CDR1 and CDR2 from the germline V gene are MNHEY and SMNVEV (reference sequence). The CDR3 is made up of 17 amino acids. V lost 6 bases, J lost 2 bases, and 11 bases stayed unmatched.

V is TRBV4-1 and J is TRBJ1-1; unclear D gene. This CDR3 has 13 residues. V was cut by 1 base and J by 5 bases, with 8 bases left in between. Germline CDR1 MGHRA, CDR2 YSYEKL. CDR3 bases: TGCGCCAGCAGCCAAGTCATGCGGACTGAAGCTTTCTTT. It encodes CASSQVMRTEAFF.

The chain recombines TRBV2 with TRBJ2-7; possibly TRBD1 for D (5 bases). CDR1 and CDR2 from the germline V gene are SNHLY and FYNNEI. V was cut by 6 bases and J by 6 bases, with 21 bases left in between. The CDR3 contains 15 residues. The CDR3 nucleotides are TGTGCCAGCAGCGAAAGGACAAGGTCGGGCTCCGAGCAGTACTTC. Protein sequence: CASSERTRSGSEQYF.

The rearrangement joins TRBV6-5 to TRBJ1-2; 8 bases align to TRBD1. Germline values: CDR1 MNHEY, CDR2 SVGAGI. V was pared by 6 bases and J by 7 bases, with 4 bases of the junction left unmatched. This CDR3 spans 12 amino acids. The CDR3 DNA is TGTGCCAGCAGCCGGGACAGGCTTGGCTACACCTTC. This codes for CASSRDRLGYTF.

The rearrangement uses TRBV5-4 and TRBJ2-5; 7 bases line up with TRBD2. The germline CDR1 and CDR2 sequences are SGHNT and YYREEE (reference sequence). After removal of 4 bases from V and 7 bases from J, the junction contained 7 bases not matched to a gene. The CDR3 consists of 13 residues. CDR3: CASSRDYVGTQYF. The DNA of the CDR3 is TGTGCCAGCAGCAGGGACTACGTCGGGACCCAGTACTTC. The entire variable domain, with the rest obtained from reference TRBV5-4 and TRBJ2-5, is as follows: ETGVTQSPTHLIKTRGQQVTLRCSSQSGHNTVSWYQQALGQGPQFIFQYYREEENGRGNFPPRFSGLQFPNYSSELNVNALELDDSALYLCASSRDYVGTQYFGPGTRLLVL.

Written as DNA, the CDR3 is TGTGCCAGCAGCCGACGGGAAGGCGGAGCCTACGAGCAGTACTTC. Protein sequence: CASSRREGGAYEQYF. This chain joins TRBV11-2 and TRBJ2-7; D possibly corresponds to TRBD2 (5 bases). CDR3 length: 15 residues. V was clipped by 5 bases and J by 2 bases, with 16 bases between them. From germline, CDR1 is SGHAT and CDR2 FQNNGV.

V and J are TRBV7-9 and TRBJ2-2; 12 bases match TRBD2. The CDR3 runs to 15 residues. Germline V gene data show CDR1 as SEHNR and CDR2 as FQNEAQ (reference sequence). V lost 5 bases, J lost 8 bases, and 6 bases stayed unmatched. The DNA of the CDR3 is TGTGCCAGCAGCCCTCGGACTAGCGGGGCGGGGGAGCTGTTTTTT. Its translation: CASSPRTSGAGELFF.

The genes are TRBV30 and TRBJ2-1; D is perhaps TRBD1 or TRBD2 (5 bases each). The CDR3 loop spans 14 amino acids. Germline-derived CDR1 and CDR2 are GTSNPN and SVGIG (reference sequence). Deletions cut 3 bases from V and 7 bases from J, with 16 bases between. Here the CDR3 reads CAWSEGRKKNEQFF. In DNA form, the CDR3 reads TGTGCCTGGAGCGAGGGACGGAAGAAGAATGAGCAGTTCTTC.

The chain uses TRBV18 and TRBJ1-4, with no clear D. Germline V lookup: CDR1 KGHSH, CDR2 LQKENI. CDR3 size: 14 residues. Trimming shortened V by 6 bases and J by 3 bases, and 11 bases separated the two germline ends. The CDR3 DNA reads as TGTGCCAGCTCTCAGACACGGGCTAATGAAAAACTGTTTTTT. Protein product: CASSQTRANEKLFF. Variable domain in full (rest from reference TRBV18 and TRBJ1-4): NAGVMQNPRHLVRRRGQEARLRCSPMKGHSHVYWYRQLPEEGLKFMVYLQKENIIDESGMPKERFSAEFPKEGPSILRIQQVVRGDSAAYFCASSQTRANEKLFFGSGTQLSVL.

V gene TRBV27 combines with J gene TRBJ2-7, with D perhaps given as TRBD1 or TRBD2 (5 bases each). V lost 4 bases, J lost 2 bases, and 15 bases lay in between. The germline V gene has CDR1 MNHEY and CDR2 SMNVEV (reference sequence). The CDR3 is made up of 15 amino acids. CDR3 residues: CASSSSREQAYEQYF. The CDR3 nucleotides are TGTGCCAGCAGTTCGAGCAGGGAGCAAGCCTACGAGCAGTACTTC.